This is a list of T cell receptor beta chains from one sample in a study of CD4 T cells in relation to SARS-CoV-2 and coronaviruses. Their antigens are not known. Produced via immunoSEQ multiplex PCR; TCRdb's table is partial and in-frame only. The sample lists tens of thousands of clones, 74% occurring once. The sample consisted of CD4+ T cells from PBMCs, cultured in vitro. The receptors shown here come from a human donor in good health. Each CDR3 is given with its conserved first and last residue. Each record gives: J gene, D gene, V gene, clone size, CDR3 protein, CDR3 DNA. A D gene is named only where the DNA matches it firmly. The size field is filled for only some rows; it gives once, few, many or a size class.

TRBJ1-6,-,TRBV15,few,CATSRGMDNSPLHF,TGTGCCACCAGCCGAGGAATGGATAATTCACCCCTCCACTTT
TRBJ2-3,-,TRBV19,-,CASMISNTDTQYF,TGTGCCAGCATGATTTCAAACACAGATACGCAGTATTTT
TRBJ2-1,-,TRBV30,-,CAWSVRRTDEQFF,TGTGCCTGGAGTGTACGGCGAACAGATGAGCAGTTCTTC
TRBJ1-5,-,TRBV12-3/TRBV12-4,-,CASSLDRNQPQHF,TGTGCCAGCAGTTTGGACAGAAATCAGCCCCAGCATTTT
TRBJ1-2,-,TRBV3-1/TRBV3-2,-,CASSQVPGTNYGYTF,TGTGCCAGCAGCCAAGTCCCGGGGACGAACTATGGCTACACCTTC
TRBJ1-1,-,TRBV29-1,-,CSVESGFGDTEAFF,TGCAGCGTTGAATCCGGGTTTGGCGACACTGAAGCTTTCTTT
TRBJ1-1,TRBD1,TRBV10-3,-,CAITRTGMGDTEAFF,TGTGCCATCACCCGGACAGGGATGGGAGACACTGAAGCTTTCTTT
TRBJ1-1,-,TRBV28,-,CASSLIQGGAEAFF,TGTGCCAGCAGCCTAATACAGGGAGGCGCTGAAGCTTTCTTT
TRBJ2-1,-,TRBV7-9,-,CASSLAGEGEQFF,TGTGCCAGCAGCTTAGCGGGTGAAGGTGAGCAGTTCTTC
TRBJ2-2,-,TRBV19,-,CASRPSSVAGELFF,TGTGCCAGTAGGCCTAGCAGCGTCGCCGGGGAGCTGTTTTTT
TRBJ2-1,-,TRBV19,few,CASSAQLGEQFF,TGTGCCAGTAGTGCTCAACTGGGTGAGCAGTTCTTC
TRBJ2-6,-,TRBV19,-,CASASGYGANVLTF,TGTGCCAGCGCATCGGGGTACGGGGCCAACGTCCTGACTTTC
TRBJ2-2,TRBD2,TRBV5-4,-,CASSFGGRLRVGELFF,TGTGCCAGCAGCTTCGGGGGGAGGCTACGGGTCGGGGAGCTGTTTTTT
TRBJ1-4,TRBD1,TRBV30,-,CAWSLNRGREKLFF,TGTGCCTGGAGTCTGAACAGGGGGAGAGAAAAACTGTTTTTT
TRBJ2-7,-,TRBV12-3/TRBV12-4,-,CASSPNWNYEQYF,TGTGCCAGCAGTCCGAATTGGAACTACGAGCAGTACTTC
TRBJ2-1,TRBD2,TRBV4-1,-,CASSQTSGRNNEQFF,TGCGCCAGCAGCCAGACTAGCGGGAGAAACAATGAGCAGTTCTTC
TRBJ2-1,-,TRBV25-1,-,CASSEVEASAYNEQFF,TGTGCCAGCAGTGAAGTCGAGGCTAGCGCGTACAATGAGCAGTTCTTC
TRBJ2-7,TRBD2,TRBV25-1,-,CASSASGTTSYEQYF,TGTGCCAGCAGTGCCTCCGGGACTACTTCCTACGAGCAGTACTTC
TRBJ1-5,-,TRBV28,-,CASSLGGAGQPQHF,TGTGCCAGCAGTTTAGGTGGGGCAGGGCAGCCCCAGCATTTT
TRBJ2-1,-,TRBV28,-,CASSFYGSRFYNEQFF,TGTGCCAGCAGTTTCTACGGGAGCCGCTTCTACAATGAGCAGTTCTTC
TRBJ1-5,-,TRBV12-3/TRBV12-4,-,CASSWRGNQPQHF,TGTGCCAGCAGTTGGCGAGGGAATCAGCCCCAGCATTTT
TRBJ2-3,-,TRBV2,-,CASRGGGDTQYF,TGTGCCAGCCGGGGTGGCGGGGATACGCAGTATTTT